This TCR beta chain was sequenced during a study of blood T cell repertoires in COVID-19. Study as a whole: Sites across the United States, Italy and Spain contributed samples from acute and convalescent COVID-19.

With 9 bases removed from V and 2 bases from J, the gap between germline ends came to 12 bases. This CDR3 spans 13 amino acids. In germline, CDR1 is ENHRY, CDR2 SYGVKD. Per the original methods: Amplification of reference gene primers provided the estimated nucleated cell counts. Measured with immunoSEQ multiplex PCR; TCRdb has only the in-frame clones, and not every one. V and J calls and clone size are as listed in that table; D and trimming were resolved from the DNA. The sample carries around 64,000 clones, approximately 90% recorded once. The gene calls are TRBV10-3 and TRBJ2-3; TRBD1 might be the D (5 bases). The TCR was taken from a woman older than 75 with acute or convalescent COVID-19. Source material: peripheral blood. The CDR3 loop reads CAILTDFTDTQYF. The CDR3 DNA sequence: TGTGCCATTCTGACAGACTTCACAGATACGCAGTATTTT.